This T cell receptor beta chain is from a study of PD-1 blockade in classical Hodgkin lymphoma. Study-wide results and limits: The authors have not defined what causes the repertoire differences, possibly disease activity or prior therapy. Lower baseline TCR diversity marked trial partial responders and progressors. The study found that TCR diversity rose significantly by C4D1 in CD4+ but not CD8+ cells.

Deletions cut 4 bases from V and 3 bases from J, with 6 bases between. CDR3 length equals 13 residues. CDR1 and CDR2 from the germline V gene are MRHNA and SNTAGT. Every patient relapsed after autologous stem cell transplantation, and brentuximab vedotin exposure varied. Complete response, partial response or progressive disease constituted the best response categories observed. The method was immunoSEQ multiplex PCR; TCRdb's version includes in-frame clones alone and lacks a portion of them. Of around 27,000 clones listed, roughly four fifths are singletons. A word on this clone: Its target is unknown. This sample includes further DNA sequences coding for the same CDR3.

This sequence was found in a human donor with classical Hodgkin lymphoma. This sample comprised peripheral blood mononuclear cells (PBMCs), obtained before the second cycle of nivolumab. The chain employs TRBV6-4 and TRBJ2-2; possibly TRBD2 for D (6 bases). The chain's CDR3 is CASSAGDTGELFF. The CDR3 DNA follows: TGTGCCAGCAGTGCGGGAGACACCGGGGAGCTGTTTTTT.